These T cell receptor beta chains were read from a single sample in a study of blood T cells in healthy people across ages. Via MiXCR, TCRdb re-called the 5' RACE reads, giving one row per CDR3 protein. The table shows about 1.5 million distinct CDR3 sequences, with 40% to 45% occurring only once. Source material: blood. The receptors here all came from a woman younger than 35 in good health. The CDR3 runs from the conserved cysteine through the conserved F or W. Each record gives: D gene, V gene, J gene, clone size, CDR3 DNA, CDR3 protein. A D gene is named only where the DNA matches it firmly. Size values are once, few and many counts, or a class for expanded clones, and some rows have none.

D gene: .; V gene: TRBV6-1; J gene: TRBJ1-5; clone size: few; CDR3 DNA: TGTGCCAGCAGTGAAACCCGCCGTGGACCCCAGCATTTT; CDR3 protein: CASSETRRGPQHF
D gene: TRBD1; V gene: TRBV25-1; J gene: TRBJ2-1; clone size: few; CDR3 DNA: TGTGCCAGCATGATCGGGACAGGGGGCTTCAATGAGCAGTTCTTC; CDR3 protein: CASMIGTGGFNEQFF
D gene: .; V gene: TRBV7-9; J gene: TRBJ2-7; clone size: few; CDR3 DNA: TGTGCCAGCAGCCACCGGACAAAGCCCGAGCAGTACTTC; CDR3 protein: CASSHRTKPEQYF
D gene: TRBD1; V gene: TRBV20-1; J gene: TRBJ1-1; clone size: .; CDR3 DNA: TGCAGTGCTTCTCAGGGGGATCCTGAAGCTTTCTTT; CDR3 protein: CSASQGDPEAFF
D gene: .; V gene: TRBV4-3; J gene: TRBJ1-6; clone size: few; CDR3 DNA: TGCGCCAGCAGCCAAGTTAACCAGAATTCACCCCTCCACTTT; CDR3 protein: CASSQVNQNSPLHF
D gene: TRBD1; V gene: TRBV7-8; J gene: TRBJ1-2; clone size: .; CDR3 DNA: TGTGCCAGCAGCTTATTCGCAGGGGGCGTATATGGCTACACCTTC; CDR3 protein: CASSLFAGGVYGYTF
D gene: .; V gene: TRBV30; J gene: TRBJ1-2; clone size: .; CDR3 DNA: TGTGCCTGGAGTGAACGGAACTATGGCTACACCTTC; CDR3 protein: CAWSERNYGYTF
D gene: .; V gene: TRBV29-1; J gene: TRBJ1-5; clone size: .; CDR3 DNA: TGCAGCGTTGGGGGGGGCGTAAGCAATCAGCCCCAGCATTTT; CDR3 protein: CSVGGGVSNQPQHF
D gene: TRBD2; V gene: TRBV3-1; J gene: TRBJ2-7; clone size: .; CDR3 DNA: TGTGCCAGCAGCCAAAGGACTAGCGGGACCGCCAGCTCCTACGAGCAGTACTTC; CDR3 protein: CASSQRTSGTASSYEQYF
D gene: .; V gene: TRBV4-1; J gene: TRBJ2-1; clone size: .; CDR3 DNA: TGCGCCAGCAGCCAAACTGGGGGTCCCTACAATGAGCAGTTCTTC; CDR3 protein: CASSQTGGPYNEQFF
D gene: TRBD2; V gene: TRBV6-2/TRBV6-3; J gene: TRBJ2-1; clone size: .; CDR3 DNA: TGTGCCAGCAGTTACATCCCGGGGGGGGAAAACTCCTACAATGAGCAGTTCTTC; CDR3 protein: CASSYIPGGENSYNEQFF